The rows below give T cell receptor beta chains drawn from one sample of a study of blood T cell repertoires in COVID-19. TCRdb's table, derived via immunoSEQ multiplex PCR, lists solely in-frame clones and lacks some. The sample lists some 170,000 clones; 60% to 85% were seen once. The sequencing sample was made of peripheral blood. These receptors all stem from a man aged 55 to 70 with acute or convalescent COVID-19. Both conserved end residues are part of each CDR3. D genes are given only for firm matches. Not every row has a clone size; where given, it reads once, few, many or a size class.

V	D	size	J	CDR3	DNA
TRBV6-5	.	.	TRBJ2-7	CASSYSSGGVGYEQYF	TGTGCCAGCAGTTACTCGAGTGGAGGGGTGGGCTACGAGCAGTACTTC
TRBV4-1	.	.	TRBJ2-7	CASSQNPSYEQYF	TGCGCCAGCAGCCAAAATCCCAGCTACGAGCAGTACTTC
TRBV24-1	.	.	TRBJ2-5	CATSDPGLKETQYF	TGTGCCACCAGTGACCCGGGATTAAAAGAGACCCAGTACTTC
TRBV5-1	.	.	TRBJ2-2	CASSLPTNTGELFF	TGCGCCAGCAGCTTACCTACGAACACCGGGGAGCTGTTTTTT
TRBV6-5	TRBD1	.	TRBJ2-7	CASSFRQGANEQYF	TGTGCCAGCAGTTTCCGACAGGGGGCTAACGAGCAGTACTTC
TRBV27	.	.	TRBJ2-2	CASSLTGGVAGELFF	TGTGCCAGCAGTCTAACAGGGGGGGTTGCCGGGGAGCTGTTTTTT
TRBV14	.	.	TRBJ1-2	CASSFPDSYGYTF	TGTGCCAGCAGCTTTCCCGACAGTTATGGCTACACCTTC
TRBV5-4	.	.	TRBJ1-2	CASSSGDYGYTF	TGTGCCAGCAGCTCAGGGGACTATGGCTACACCTTC
TRBV30	.	.	TRBJ2-7	CAWSRQLTEQYF	TGTGCCTGGTCAAGACAGTTAACCGAGCAGTACTTC
TRBV6-5	.	.	TRBJ2-2	CASKGNGARPGELFF	TGTGCCAGCAAGGGTAATGGGGCCCGGCCCGGGGAGCTGTTTTTT
TRBV5-1	.	.	TRBJ2-6	CASSLAAGTGANVLTF	TGCGCCAGCAGCTTGGCCGCGGGTACGGGGGCCAACGTCCTGACTTTC
TRBV5-1	.	.	TRBJ1-2	CASSAAQGRSNYGYTF	TGCGCCAGCAGCGCGGCCCAGGGAAGGTCTAACTATGGCTACACCTTC
TRBV2	.	.	TRBJ1-5	CASSVEENQPQHF	TGTGCCAGCAGTGTAGAGGAAAATCAGCCCCAGCATTTT
TRBV6-6	TRBD1	.	TRBJ1-4	CASSPGQGTNEKLFF	TGTGCCAGCAGTCCGGGACAGGGCACTAATGAAAAACTGTTTTTT
TRBV3-1/TRBV3-2	.	.	TRBJ2-3	CASSRPRGRGFTDTQYF	TGTGCCAGCAGCCGCCCGAGGGGGCGGGGCTTCACAGATACGCAGTATTTT
TRBV5-6	TRBD1	.	TRBJ1-2	CASSLEQGGANYGYTF	TGTGCCAGCAGCTTGGAACAGGGGGGAGCTAACTATGGCTACACCTTC
TRBV6-6	.	.	TRBJ2-5	CASSYSSHFQETQYF	TGTGCCAGCAGTTACTCTAGTCACTTCCAAGAGACCCAGTACTTC
TRBV19	TRBD1	.	TRBJ1-5	CASSAKTGSQPQHF	TGTGCCAGTAGTGCGAAGACAGGGTCGCAGCCCCAGCATTTT
TRBV27	TRBD1	once	TRBJ1-1	CASSATTGGYGAFF	TGTGCCAGCAGTGCCACGACAGGGGGCTATGGAGCTTTCTTT
TRBV19	.	.	TRBJ2-5	CASTQVGAGETQYF	TGTGCCAGCACCCAAGTGGGCGCGGGGGAGACCCAGTACTTC
TRBV29-1	.	.	TRBJ1-2	CSVDLGGSRGYTF	TGCAGCGTTGATCTCGGGGGAAGTCGGGGCTACACCTTC
TRBV5-8	TRBD1	once	TRBJ1-1	CASSRETRTGLNTEAFF	TGTGCCAGCAGCCGAGAGACCCGGACAGGCTTGAACACTGAAGCTTTCTTT
TRBV7-9	TRBD2	.	TRBJ2-3	CASSLSGGRSDTQYF	TGTGCCAGCAGCCTTAGCGGGGGTAGATCAGATACGCAGTATTTT
TRBV27	.	.	TRBJ1-3	CASGRGKSGNTIYF	TGTGCCAGCGGCAGGGGTAAATCTGGAAACACCATATATTTT
TRBV9	TRBD1	.	TRBJ2-7	CASSARQGFSYEQYF	TGTGCCAGCAGCGCTCGACAGGGGTTCTCCTACGAGCAGTACTTC
TRBV7-9	.	.	TRBJ2-3	CASSFRTDTQYF	TGTGCCAGCAGCTTCCGGACAGATACGCAGTATTTT
TRBV28	.	.	TRBJ1-1	CASSLSATAGAFF	TGTGCCAGCAGTTTATCCGCGACAGCTGGAGCTTTCTTT
TRBV7-3	.	.	TRBJ1-1	CAGSDLAVMNTEAFF	TGTGCCGGCAGCGATCTGGCGGTAATGAACACTGAAGCTTTCTTT
TRBV7-6	.	.	TRBJ2-3	CASSLAGQDTQYF	TGTGCCAGCAGCTTAGCGGGGCAAGATACGCAGTATTTT
TRBV4-2	.	.	TRBJ2-3	CASSQEGRSNSYTDTQYF	TGTGCCAGCAGCCAAGAAGGCCGTTCCAACAGTTACACAGATACGCAGTATTTT
TRBV6-1	TRBD2	.	TRBJ2-2	CASSEASPGGTLGGELFF	TGTGCCAGCAGTGAAGCCTCACCGGGGGGGACCCTCGGCGGGGAGCTGTTTTTT
TRBV9	TRBD1	.	TRBJ2-2	CASSESRQGFGGELFF	TGTGCCAGCAGCGAGTCTAGACAGGGATTTGGCGGGGAGCTGTTTTTT
TRBV5-4	TRBD2	.	TRBJ2-5	CASSLGTSGGAGTQYF	TGTGCCAGCAGCTTGGGGACTAGCGGGGGGGCCGGGACCCAGTACTTC
TRBV27	TRBD1	few	TRBJ2-3	CASRIQDRADTQYF	TGTGCCAGCAGAATACAGGACAGGGCAGATACGCAGTATTTT
TRBV19	TRBD1	.	TRBJ1-2	CASSPRQGFNYGYTF	TGTGCCAGTAGTCCCCGACAGGGGTTTAACTATGGCTACACCTTC
TRBV24-1	.	.	TRBJ2-7	CATSDWDKYEQYF	TGTGCCACCAGTGACTGGGACAAATACGAGCAGTACTTC
TRBV10-3	.	once	TRBJ2-1	CAISEPPSGGVSNEQFF	TGTGCCATCAGTGAGCCCCCTAGTGGCGGGGTATCGAATGAGCAGTTCTTC